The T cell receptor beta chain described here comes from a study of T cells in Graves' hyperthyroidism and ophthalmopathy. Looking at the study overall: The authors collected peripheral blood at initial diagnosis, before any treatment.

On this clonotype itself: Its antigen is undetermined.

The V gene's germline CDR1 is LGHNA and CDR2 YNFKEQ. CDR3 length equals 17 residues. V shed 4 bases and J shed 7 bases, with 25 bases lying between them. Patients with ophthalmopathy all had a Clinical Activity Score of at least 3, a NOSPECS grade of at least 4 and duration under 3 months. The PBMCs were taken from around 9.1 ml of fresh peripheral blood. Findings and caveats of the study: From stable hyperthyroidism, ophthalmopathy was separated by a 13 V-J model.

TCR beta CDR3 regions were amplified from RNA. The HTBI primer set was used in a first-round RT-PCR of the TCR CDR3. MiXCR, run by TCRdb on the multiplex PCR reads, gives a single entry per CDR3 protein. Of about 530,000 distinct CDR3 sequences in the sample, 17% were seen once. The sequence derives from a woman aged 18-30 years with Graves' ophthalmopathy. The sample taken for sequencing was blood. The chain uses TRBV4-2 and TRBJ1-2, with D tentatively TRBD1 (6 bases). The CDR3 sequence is CASSRQAPGTQLPGYTF. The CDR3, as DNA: TGTGCCAGCAGCCGCCAAGCCCCGGGGACACAGCTTCCTGGCTACACCTTC.